There are many counts of the clone carrying this T cell receptor (beta chain). Antigen specificity is unknown. The authors' processing: It was from CDR3 differences across clinicopathological groups that a distant-metastasis classifier for papillary thyroid cancer was built. TCRdb called clones again from the PCR reads with MiXCR. It is TCRdb's table, rather than the study itself, that gives the V and J calls and clone size. The sample contains tens of thousands of clones, around 20% of which appear only once. This record comes from a study of metastatic and nonmetastatic thyroid tumors. Whole-study context: The study looked at repertoires side by side in blood and in tumor or nodule tissue from malignant and benign thyroid patients. The study, taken as a whole, reports: It was reported that TCR beta diversity was significantly higher in malignant thyroid tumors than benign nodules, in blood and tumor.

No patient had received any treatment before thyroid surgery. The clonotype comes from a female donor with papillary thyroid cancer or a benign thyroid nodule (not recorded which). Some clones in this sample may be carry-over from other donors' samples. The sample comprised blood.

The CDR3 DNA is TGTGCCAGCAGTGAGGGACAGGACTACGAGCAGTACTTC. The encoded protein is CASSEGQDYEQYF. The chain combines TRBV2 with TRBJ2-7; 8 nucleotides match TRBD1. J lost 3 bases, V lost 3 bases, and 1 base had no gene match. Germline lookup yields CDR1 SNHLY and CDR2 FYNNEI. This CDR3 has 13 amino acids.